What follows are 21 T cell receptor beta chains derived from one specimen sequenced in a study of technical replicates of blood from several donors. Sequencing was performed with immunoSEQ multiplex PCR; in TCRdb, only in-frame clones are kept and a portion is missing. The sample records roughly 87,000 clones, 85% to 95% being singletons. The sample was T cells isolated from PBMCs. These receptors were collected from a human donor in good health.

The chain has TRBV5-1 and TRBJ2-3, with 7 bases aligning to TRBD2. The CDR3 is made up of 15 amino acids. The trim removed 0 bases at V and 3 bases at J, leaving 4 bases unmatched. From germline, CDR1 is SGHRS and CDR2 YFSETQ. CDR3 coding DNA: TGCGCCAGCAGCTTGGATGGCGGGAGTACAGATACGCAGTATTTT. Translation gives CASSLDGGSTDTQYF.

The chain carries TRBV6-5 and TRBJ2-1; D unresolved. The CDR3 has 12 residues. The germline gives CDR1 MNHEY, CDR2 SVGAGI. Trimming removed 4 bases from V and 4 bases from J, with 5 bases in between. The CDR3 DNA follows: TGTGCCAGCAGTTCTCCGTACAATGAGCAGTTCTTC. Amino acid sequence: CASSSPYNEQFF.

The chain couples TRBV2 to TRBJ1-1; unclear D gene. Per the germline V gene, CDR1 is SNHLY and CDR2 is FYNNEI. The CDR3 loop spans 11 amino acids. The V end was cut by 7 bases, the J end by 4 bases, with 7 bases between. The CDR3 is CASTMATEAFF. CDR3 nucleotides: TGTGCCAGCACAATGGCCACTGAAGCTTTCTTT.

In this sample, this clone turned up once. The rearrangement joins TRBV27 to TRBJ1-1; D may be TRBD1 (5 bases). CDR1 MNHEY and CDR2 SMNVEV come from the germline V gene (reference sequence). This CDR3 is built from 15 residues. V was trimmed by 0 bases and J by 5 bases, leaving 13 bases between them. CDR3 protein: CASSLSDPGGTEAFF. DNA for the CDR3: TGTGCCAGCAGTTTATCGGACCCCGGGGGGACTGAAGCTTTCTTT.

The CDR3 loop is CASSEGGGRETQYF. The CDR3 bases are TGTGCCAGCAGTGAAGGGGGGGGCCGGGAGACCCAGTACTTC. The rearrangement links TRBV6-4 to TRBJ2-5, with D tentatively TRBD2 (7 bases). The germline CDR1 and CDR2 sequences are MRHNA and SNTAGT. V was trimmed by 3 bases and J by 5 bases, leaving 13 bases between them. This CDR3 has 14 residues.

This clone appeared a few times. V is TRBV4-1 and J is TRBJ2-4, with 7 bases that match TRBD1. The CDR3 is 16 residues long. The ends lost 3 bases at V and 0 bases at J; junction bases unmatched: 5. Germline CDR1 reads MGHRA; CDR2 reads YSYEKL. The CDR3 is CASSHRTGLAKNIQYF. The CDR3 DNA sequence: TGCGCCAGCAGCCATAGGACAGGCCTAGCCAAAAACATTCAGTACTTC.

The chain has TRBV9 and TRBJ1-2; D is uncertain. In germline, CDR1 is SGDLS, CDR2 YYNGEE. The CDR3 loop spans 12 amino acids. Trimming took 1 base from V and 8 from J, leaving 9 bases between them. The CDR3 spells CASSVRGWGYTF. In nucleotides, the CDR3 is TGTGCCAGCAGCGTACGAGGGTGGGGCTACACCTTC. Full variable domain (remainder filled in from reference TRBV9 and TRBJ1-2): DSGVTQTPKHLITATGQRVTLRCSPRSGDLSVYWYQQSLDQGLQFLIQYYNGEERAKGNILERFSAQQFPDLHSELNLSSLELGDSALYFCASSVRGWGYTFGSGTRLTVV.

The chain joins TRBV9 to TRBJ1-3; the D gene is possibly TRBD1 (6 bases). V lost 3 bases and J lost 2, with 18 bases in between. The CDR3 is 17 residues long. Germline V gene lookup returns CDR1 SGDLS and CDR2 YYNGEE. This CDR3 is CASSAELAWTAGNTIYF. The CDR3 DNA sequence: TGTGCCAGCAGCGCAGAATTGGCTTGGACAGCTGGAAACACCATATATTTT.

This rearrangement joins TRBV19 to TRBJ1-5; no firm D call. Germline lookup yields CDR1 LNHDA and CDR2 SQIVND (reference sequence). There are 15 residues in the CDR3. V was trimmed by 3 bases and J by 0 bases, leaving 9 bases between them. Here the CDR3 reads CASSISGYSNQPQHF. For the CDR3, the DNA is TGTGCCAGTAGTATCTCGGGTTATAGCAATCAGCCCCAGCATTTT.

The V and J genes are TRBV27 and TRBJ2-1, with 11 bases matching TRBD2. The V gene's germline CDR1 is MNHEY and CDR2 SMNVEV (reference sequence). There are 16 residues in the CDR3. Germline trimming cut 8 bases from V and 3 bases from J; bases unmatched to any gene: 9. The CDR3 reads CASGHPGLADYNEQFF. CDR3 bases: TGTGCCAGCGGACATCCGGGACTAGCGGACTACAATGAGCAGTTCTTC.

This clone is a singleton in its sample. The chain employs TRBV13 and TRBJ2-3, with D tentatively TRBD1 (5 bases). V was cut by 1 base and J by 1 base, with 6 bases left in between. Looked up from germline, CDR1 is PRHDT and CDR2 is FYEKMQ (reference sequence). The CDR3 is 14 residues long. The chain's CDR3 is CASSLDRRTDTQYF. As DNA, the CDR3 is TGTGCCAGCAGCTTAGACAGGCGCACAGATACGCAGTATTTT.

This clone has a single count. The CDR3 sequence: CASSLEQGYEQYF. For the CDR3, the DNA is TGTGCCAGCAGCTTGGAACAGGGGTACGAGCAGTACTTC. The chain uses TRBV7-9 and TRBJ2-7; 7 bases are a match to TRBD1. Germline CDR1 reads SEHNR; CDR2 reads FQNEAQ (reference sequence). J was trimmed by 4 bases and V by 3 bases; bases with no gene match: 3. The CDR3 spans 13 residues.

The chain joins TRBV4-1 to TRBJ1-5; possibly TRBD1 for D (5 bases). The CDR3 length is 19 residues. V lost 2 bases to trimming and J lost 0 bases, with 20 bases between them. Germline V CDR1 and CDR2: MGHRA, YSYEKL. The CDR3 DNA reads TGCGCCAGCAGCCAACGGGCGGAGCTCAGGGATTTTAGCAATCAGCCCCAGCATTTT. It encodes CASSQRAELRDFSNQPQHF.

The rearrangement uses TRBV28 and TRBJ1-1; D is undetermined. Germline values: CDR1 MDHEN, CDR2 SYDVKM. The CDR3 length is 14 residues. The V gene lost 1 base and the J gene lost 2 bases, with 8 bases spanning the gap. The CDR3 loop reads CASSLLQSNTEAFF. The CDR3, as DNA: TGTGCCAGCAGTTTATTACAGTCTAACACTGAAGCTTTCTTT.

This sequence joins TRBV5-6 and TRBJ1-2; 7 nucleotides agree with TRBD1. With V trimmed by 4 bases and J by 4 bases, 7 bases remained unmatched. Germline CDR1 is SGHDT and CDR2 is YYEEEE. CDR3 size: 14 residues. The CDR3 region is CASSPGQNPYGYTF. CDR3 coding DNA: TGTGCCAGCAGCCCGGGACAGAACCCCTATGGCTACACCTTC.

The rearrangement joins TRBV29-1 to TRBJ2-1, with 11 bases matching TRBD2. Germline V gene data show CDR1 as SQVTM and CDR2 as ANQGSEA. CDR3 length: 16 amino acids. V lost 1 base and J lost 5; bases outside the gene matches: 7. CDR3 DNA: TGCAGCGTTGAAGGGCTGGGACTAGCGGAGAACAATGAGCAGTTCTTC. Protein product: CSVEGLGLAENNEQFF.

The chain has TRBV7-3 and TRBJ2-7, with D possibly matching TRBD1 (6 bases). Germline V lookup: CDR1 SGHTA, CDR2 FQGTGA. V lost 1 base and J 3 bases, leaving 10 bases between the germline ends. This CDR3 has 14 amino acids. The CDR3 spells CASSLRQEIYEQYF. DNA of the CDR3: TGTGCCAGCAGCTTAAGACAGGAGATCTACGAGCAGTACTTC.

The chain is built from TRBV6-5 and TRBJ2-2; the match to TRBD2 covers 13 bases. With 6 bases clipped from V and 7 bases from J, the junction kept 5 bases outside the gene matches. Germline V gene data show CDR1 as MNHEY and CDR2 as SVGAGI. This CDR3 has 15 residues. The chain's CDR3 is CASSQTSGRFGELFF. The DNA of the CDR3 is TGTGCCAGCAGCCAGACTAGCGGGAGGTTCGGGGAGCTGTTTTTT.

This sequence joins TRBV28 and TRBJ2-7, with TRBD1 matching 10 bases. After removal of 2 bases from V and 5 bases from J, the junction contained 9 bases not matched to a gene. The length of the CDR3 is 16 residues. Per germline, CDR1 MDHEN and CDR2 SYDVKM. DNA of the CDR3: TGTGCCAGCAGTTTAGACCTAAGGACAGGGGGGCACGAGCAGTACTTC. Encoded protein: CASSLDLRTGGHEQYF. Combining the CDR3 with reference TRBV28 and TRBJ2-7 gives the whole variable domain DVKVTQSSRYLVKRTGEKVFLECVQDMDHENMFWYRQDPGLGLRLIYFSYDVKMKEKGDIPEGYSVSREKKERFSLILESASTNQTSMYLCASSLDLRTGGHEQYFGPGTRLTVT.

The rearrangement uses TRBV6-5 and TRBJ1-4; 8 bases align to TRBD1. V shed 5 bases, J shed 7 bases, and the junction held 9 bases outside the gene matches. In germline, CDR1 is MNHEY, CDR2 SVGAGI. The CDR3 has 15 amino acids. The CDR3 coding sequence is TGTGCCAGCAGTAAACAACCCGGGACAGGTGAAAAACTGTTTTTT. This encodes CASSKQPGTGEKLFF.

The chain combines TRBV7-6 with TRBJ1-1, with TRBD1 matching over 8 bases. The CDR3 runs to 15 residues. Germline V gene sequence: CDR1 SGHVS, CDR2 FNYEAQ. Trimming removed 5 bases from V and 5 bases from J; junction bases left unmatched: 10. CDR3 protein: CASSPERTGRTEAFF. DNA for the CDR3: TGTGCCAGCAGCCCAGAGAGGACAGGGCGGACTGAAGCTTTCTTT.